The clone carrying this T cell receptor (beta chain) came up many times. In germline, CDR1 is SNHLY, CDR2 FYNNEI. The V gene lost 4 bases and the J gene lost 2 bases, with 9 bases spanning the gap. The CDR3 totals 14 residues. This sample was included in a study of patients and donors after allogeneic stem cell transplantation. TCRdb called the RT-PCR reads again in MiXCR, with one record for every CDR3 protein. The sample lists hundreds of thousands of distinct CDR3 sequences, roughly 15% occurring once. Sample: blood, either unsorted or a sorted T cell fraction (not recorded which). The chain joins TRBV2 to TRBJ1-3; no clear D gene. This sequence was found in a human donor who was either an allogeneic HSCT recipient or a stem cell or donor lymphocyte infusion donor (not recorded which). It is not recorded whose cells these are; they may come from a transplant donor. CDR3 DNA sequence: TGTGCCAGCAGTGGGACGGCGGCTGGAAACACCATATATTTT. Encoded protein: CASSGTAAGNTIYF.